This T cell receptor beta chain stems from a study of T cell changes during pregnancy in multiple sclerosis. This CDR3 comprises 16 residues. The J segment lost 5 bases and the V segment lost 3 bases, leaving 7 bases of the junction unmatched. The germline CDR1 and CDR2 sequences are SEHNR and FQNEAQ (reference sequence). The assay was immunoSEQ multiplex PCR, and TCRdb's table has in-frame clones only and misses some. Here the sample spans roughly 38,000 clones, about 90% being singletons. This clonotype was sampled from a female donor with multiple sclerosis, enrolled in a pregnancy study. This chain joins TRBV7-9 and TRBJ1-1, with 12 bases matching TRBD1. The sequencing used CD8+ T cells from peripheral blood mononuclear cells, collected before pregnancy. In DNA form, the CDR3 reads TGTGCCAGCAGCTTGGGGGACAGGGGGCCGGGAACTGAAGCTTTCTTT. It specifies CASSLGDRGPGTEAFF.